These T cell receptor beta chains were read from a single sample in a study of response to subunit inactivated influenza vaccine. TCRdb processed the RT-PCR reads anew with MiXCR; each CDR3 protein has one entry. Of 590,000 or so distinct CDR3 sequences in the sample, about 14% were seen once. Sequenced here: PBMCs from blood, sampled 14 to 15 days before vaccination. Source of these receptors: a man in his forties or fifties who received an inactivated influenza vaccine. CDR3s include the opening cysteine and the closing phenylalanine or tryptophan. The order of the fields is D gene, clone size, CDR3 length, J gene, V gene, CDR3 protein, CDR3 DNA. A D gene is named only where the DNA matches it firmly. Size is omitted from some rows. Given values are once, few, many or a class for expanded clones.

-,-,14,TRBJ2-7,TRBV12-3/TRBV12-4,CASSFSGKGDEQYF,TGTGCCAGCAGTTTCTCCGGGAAAGGGGACGAGCAGTACTTC
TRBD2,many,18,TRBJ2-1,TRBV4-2,CASSQSQTKLAGYNEQFF,TGTGCCAGCAGCCAATCCCAAACCAAACTAGCGGGATACAATGAGCAGTTCTTC
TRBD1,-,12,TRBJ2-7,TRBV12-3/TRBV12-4,CASSRGTGVKYF,TGTGCCAGCAGCCGGGGGACAGGGGTAAAGTACTTC
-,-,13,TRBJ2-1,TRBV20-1,CSAAPSSYNEQFF,TGCAGTGCCGCCCCGTCTAGCTACAATGAGCAGTTCTTC
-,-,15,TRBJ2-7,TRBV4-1,CASSQELWSSYEQYF,TGCGCCAGCAGCCAGGAGTTGTGGAGCTCCTACGAGCAGTACTTC
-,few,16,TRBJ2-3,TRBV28,CASPPQGRGSTDTQYF,TGTGCCAGCCCACCCCAGGGGCGGGGTAGCACAGATACGCAGTATTTT
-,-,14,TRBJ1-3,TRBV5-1,CASSWGGDGNTIYF,TGCGCCAGCAGCTGGGGCGGGGATGGAAACACCATATATTTT
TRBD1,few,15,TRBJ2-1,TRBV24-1,CATSDLQTGVNEQFF,TGTGCCACCAGTGATTTGCAGACAGGGGTCAATGAGCAGTTCTTC
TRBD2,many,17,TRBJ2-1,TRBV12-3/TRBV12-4,CASSFLITSGGYNEQFF,TGTGCCAGCAGTTTCCTTATAACTAGCGGGGGATACAATGAGCAGTTCTTC
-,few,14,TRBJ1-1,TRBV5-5,CASSLSGGYTEAFF,TGTGCCAGCAGCTTGTCGGGGGGTTACACTGAAGCTTTCTTT
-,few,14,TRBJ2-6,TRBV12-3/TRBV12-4,CASRLNGEANVLTF,TGTGCCAGCAGATTAAATGGGGAGGCCAACGTCCTGACTTTC
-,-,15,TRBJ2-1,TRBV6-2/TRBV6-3,CASSLRRDTYNEQFF,TGTGCCAGCAGCCTGAGGCGGGACACCTACAATGAGCAGTTCTTC
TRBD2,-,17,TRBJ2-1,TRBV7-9,CASRLLSRGREDNEQFF,TGTGCCAGCAGGCTCCTCAGTCGGGGACGGGAGGACAATGAGCAGTTCTTC
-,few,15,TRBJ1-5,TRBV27,CASSIQGGGNQPQHF,TGTGCCAGCAGTATACAGGGTGGGGGCAATCAGCCCCAGCATTTT
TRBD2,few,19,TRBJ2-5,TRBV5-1,CASSGGLAGGPDRQETQYF,TGCGCCAGCAGCGGGGGACTAGCGGGGGGGCCCGACCGACAAGAGACCCAGTACTTC
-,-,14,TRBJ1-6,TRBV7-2,CASSYRTGDSPLHF,TGTGCCAGCAGCTACCGGACTGGGGATTCACCCCTCCACTTT
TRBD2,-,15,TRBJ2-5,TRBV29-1,CSVELLAGRSETQYF,TGCAGCGTTGAATTACTAGCGGGACGATCGGAGACCCAGTACTTC
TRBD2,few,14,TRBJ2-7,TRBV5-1,CASSPGDYHHEQYF,TGCGCCAGCAGCCCCGGGGACTACCACCACGAGCAGTACTTC
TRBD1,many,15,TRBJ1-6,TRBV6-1,CASSEASQGGSPLHF,TGTGCCAGCAGTGAAGCAAGCCAGGGGGGTTCACCCCTCCACTTT
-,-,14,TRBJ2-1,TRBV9,CASSVGVKYNEQFF,TGTGCCAGCAGCGTAGGTGTAAAGTACAATGAGCAGTTCTTC
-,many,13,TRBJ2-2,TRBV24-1,CATSEHGGRELFF,TGTGCCACCAGTGAACACGGGGGCCGGGAGCTGTTTTTT
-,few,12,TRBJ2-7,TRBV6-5,CASSPTLYEQYF,TGTGCCAGCAGCCCCACCCTTTACGAGCAGTACTTC
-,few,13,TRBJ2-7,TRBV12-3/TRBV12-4,CASSGVGYYEQYF,TGTGCCAGCAGCGGGGTGGGCTACTACGAGCAGTACTTC
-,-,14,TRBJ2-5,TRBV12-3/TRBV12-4,CASSFKAGQETQYF,TGTGCCAGCAGTTTTAAGGCAGGGCAAGAGACCCAGTACTTC
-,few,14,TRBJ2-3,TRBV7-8,CASRKGASTDTQYF,TGTGCCAGCAGGAAAGGGGCTAGCACAGATACGCAGTATTTT
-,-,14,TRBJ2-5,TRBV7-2,CASSRGGGPETQYF,TGTGCCAGCAGCCGAGGCGGAGGGCCAGAGACCCAGTACTTC
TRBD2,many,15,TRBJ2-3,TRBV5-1,CASSLDGTITDTQYF,TGCGCCAGCAGCCTCGACGGGACTATCACAGATACGCAGTATTTT
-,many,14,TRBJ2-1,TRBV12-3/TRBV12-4,CASRLGDTRGEQFF,TGTGCCAGCAGACTCGGGGACACGCGGGGTGAGCAGTTCTTC
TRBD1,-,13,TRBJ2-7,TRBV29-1,CSVYDRGAYEQYF,TGCAGCGTCTATGACAGGGGGGCCTACGAGCAGTACTTC